This TCR beta chain was sequenced in a study of blood T cell repertoires in COVID-19. Study in general: There were acute and convalescent COVID-19 samples, and they came from the United States, Italy and Spain. PBMCs, B-cell-depleted T cells, or T cells were the source of the cDNA or gDNA that made up the material.

Trimming took 6 bases from V and 3 from J, leaving 12 bases between them. The CDR3 length is 14 residues. From germline, CDR1 is LNHDA and CDR2 SQIVND (reference sequence). As originally analysed: Estimation of nucleated cell counts was performed using reference gene primer amplification. TCRdb's table, derived via immunoSEQ multiplex PCR, lists solely in-frame clones and lacks some. V and J calls and clone size are as listed in that table; D and trimming were resolved from the DNA. The sample has about 37,000 clones, roughly nine tenths seen once; the top ten hold 15% to 18%. The chain couples TRBV19 to TRBJ2-4; D not resolved. This receptor was identified in a woman aged 25 to 39 in a cohort sampled during active COVID-19. Material for sequencing was peripheral blood. The chain's CDR3 is CASRTSAGKNIQYF. DNA for the CDR3: TGTGCCAGTAGAACTTCCGCAGGCAAAAACATTCAGTACTTC. Together with reference TRBV19 and TRBJ2-4, the CDR3 gives the full variable domain: DGGITQSPKYLFRKEGQNVTLSCEQNLNHDAMYWYRQDPGQGLRLIYYSQIVNDFQKGDIAEGYSVSREKKESFPLTVTSAQKNPTAFYLCASRTSAGKNIQYFGAGTRLSVL.